Following are 22 T cell receptor beta chains from one sample sequenced in a study of post-analysis software for immune sequencing data. Antigens for these TCRs are unknown. TCR beta libraries were prepared from cDNA with unique molecular identifiers. Via MiXCR, TCRdb re-called the PCR reads, giving one row per CDR3 protein. The data show about 540,000 distinct CDR3 sequences, roughly 34% seen once. Points from the study as a whole: Compared with controls, patients had more of about five TRBV segments, including TRBV5-6, TRBV5-1 and TRBV20-1.

Sequenced sample: blood. The receptors were gathered from a girl younger than 18 with multiple sclerosis.

This clonotype was picked up many times. This sequence joins TRBV29-1 and TRBJ2-3, with D tentatively TRBD1 (5 bases). V lost 6 bases and J lost 4, with 17 bases in between. The CDR3 spans 14 residues. Per germline, CDR1 SQVTM and CDR2 ANQGSEA. The chain's CDR3 is CSVPVGDLSDTQYF. CDR3 nucleotide sequence: TGCAGCGTACCGGTAGGGGATCTATCAGATACGCAGTATTTT.

Regarding this clonotype: One end of the junction fails to match germline, which may point to a read error. The CDR3 DNA is TGTGCCAGCAGGGCTCGGGGGCTGAGCTCTGGGGCCAACGTCCGGACTTTC. Translated: CASRARGLSSGANVRTF. The V and J genes are TRBV12-3 or TRBV12-4 and TRBJ2-6; D possibly uses TRBD1 or TRBD2 (6 bases each). This CDR3 region has 17 residues.

This chain links TRBV20-1 with TRBJ2-5; D tentatively fits TRBD1 or TRBD2 (6 bases each). The CDR3 runs to 15 residues. V dropped 3 bases and J dropped 5 bases, with 19 bases sitting between them. Per germline, CDR1 DFQATT and CDR2 SNEGSKA (reference sequence). DNA of the CDR3: TGCAGTGCTAGTCCTAGCTGGGGGGCTCGTGAGACCCAGTACTTC. It is translated as CSASPSWGARETQYF.

V usage is TRBV29-1 and J usage is TRBJ1-2; possibly TRBD1 for D (6 bases). Per the germline V gene, CDR1 is SQVTM and CDR2 is ANQGSEA. V lost 7 bases and J lost 2, with 23 bases in between. CDR3 length: 16 residues. CDR3 amino acids: CSAIPSKGDKNYGYTF. CDR3 in DNA: TGCAGCGCCATCCCCTCGAAGGGGGATAAAAACTATGGCTACACCTTC.

The rearrangement links TRBV7-3 to TRBJ2-2; tentatively, D is TRBD2 (6 bases). Trimming pared 0 bases from V and 5 bases from J, leaving 10 bases between. This CDR3 is built from 15 residues. Germline V gene data show CDR1 as SGHTA and CDR2 as FQGTGA. CDR3 loop: CASSLTFRGTGELFF. In DNA, the CDR3 is TGTGCCAGCAGCTTAACGTTTCGGGGGACCGGGGAGCTGTTTTTT. Based on the CDR3 plus reference TRBV7-3 and TRBJ2-2, the full variable domain is GAGVSQTPSNKVTEKGKYVELRCDPISGHTALYWYRQSLGQGPEFLIYFQGTGAADDSGLPNDRFFAVRPEGSVSTLKIQRTERGDSAVYLCASSLTFRGTGELFFGEGSRLTVL.

The V call is TRBV5-1, the J call TRBJ2-1; no reliable D call. The CDR3 sequence is 14 residues long. V gave up 2 bases and J gave up 5 bases, with 11 bases separating them. Germline V CDR1 and CDR2: SGHRS, YFSETQ. The CDR3 DNA is TGCGCCAGCAGCTTCAGACCCCTCGACAATGAGCAGTTCTTC. Protein product: CASSFRPLDNEQFF.

The chain uses TRBV21-1 and TRBJ2-5; TRBD1, the D gene given by the table, was not confirmed from the DNA. TRBV21-1 is a pseudogene locus. The CDR3 consists of 16 residues. CDR3 amino acids: CASSKSDRGQEETQYF. In DNA form, the CDR3 reads TGTGCCAGCAGCAAGTCGGACAGGGGGCAAGAAGAGACCCAGTACTTC.

The chain recombines TRBV7-3 with TRBJ2-5; D perhaps matches TRBD1 (6 bases). Germline V CDR1 and CDR2: SGHTA, FQGTGA. CDR3 size: 17 residues. V was trimmed by 2 bases and J by 3 bases, leaving 19 bases between them. CDR3 amino acids: CASSLPGHPSTEETQYF. The CDR3, as DNA: TGTGCCAGCAGCTTACCGGGACACCCCAGTACAGAAGAGACCCAGTACTTC.

This clonotype was seen more than once but under ten times. This chain connects TRBV6-1 to TRBJ1-1; D is perhaps TRBD1 (5 bases). V shed 7 bases and J shed 6 bases, with 15 bases lying between them. Germline CDR1 MNHNS, CDR2 SASEGT. This CDR3 comprises 13 residues. The CDR3: CASTGSGLAEAFF. CDR3 nucleotides: TGTGCCAGCACCGGTTCAGGGTTAGCTGAAGCTTTCTTT.

This clonotype was recorded a few times. This chain links TRBV7-9 with TRBJ2-2; 10 positions agree with TRBD1. The CDR3 is 16 residues long. Germline values: CDR1 SEHNR, CDR2 FQNEAQ (reference sequence). Trimming cost V 5 bases and J 3 bases; bases outside gene matches: 6. In DNA form, the CDR3 reads TGTGCCAGCAGCCACAGACAGGGGGCTTACACCGGGGAGCTGTTTTTT. This codes for CASSHRQGAYTGELFF. The full variable domain, with the rest looked up from reference TRBV7-9 and TRBJ2-2, is DTGVSQNPRHKITKRGQNVTFRCDPISEHNRLYWYRQTLGQGPEFLTYFQNEAQLEKSRLLSDRFSAERPKGSFSTLEIQRTEQGDSAMYLCASSHRQGAYTGELFFGEGSRLTVL.

The gene calls are TRBV5-1 and TRBJ2-3; TRBD2 is a possible D gene (6 bases). Germline V gene lookup returns CDR1 SGHRS and CDR2 YFSETQ. CDR3 length equals 16 residues. Deletions cut 1 base from V and 2 bases from J, with 14 bases between. For the CDR3, the DNA is TGCGCCAGCAGCTTGAGTGGGAGGCCCTCCACAGATACGCAGTATTTT. Amino acids: CASSLSGRPSTDTQYF.

The chain links TRBV9 to TRBJ2-3; TRBD2 aligns across 13 bases. CDR3 size: 18 residues. V shed 4 bases, J shed 1 base, and the junction held 9 bases outside the gene matches. Per germline, CDR1 SGDLS and CDR2 YYNGEE. The CDR3 reads CASSPRSGTSGGTDTQYF. CDR3 DNA sequence: TGTGCCAGCAGCCCTCGATCAGGGACTAGCGGGGGCACAGATACGCAGTATTTT. Full variable domain (missing parts from reference TRBV9 and TRBJ2-3): DSGVTQTPKHLITATGQRVTLRCSPRSGDLSVYWYQQSLDQGLQFLIQYYNGEERAKGNILERFSAQQFPDLHSELNLSSLELGDSALYFCASSPRSGTSGGTDTQYFGPGTRLTVL.

The chain recombines TRBV12-3 or TRBV12-4 with TRBJ1-5, with TRBD1 matching over 9 bases. J was trimmed by 2 bases and V by 4 bases; bases with no gene match: 3. The CDR3 has 15 residues. The CDR3 DNA is TGTGCCAGCAGTTGGGACAGGGTTGGCAATCAGCCCCAGCATTTT. It specifies CASSWDRVGNQPQHF.

This clonotype is a singleton in its sample. The rearrangement uses TRBV6-6 and TRBJ1-2; D perhaps matches TRBD1 (5 bases). With 2 bases removed from V and 5 bases from J, the gap between germline ends came to 15 bases. Looked up from germline, CDR1 is MNHNY and CDR2 is SVGAGI (reference sequence). The CDR3 runs to 15 residues. The DNA of the CDR3 is TGTGCCAGCAGTTACAGTCAGGACATTTTATATGGCTACACCTTC. It yields the protein CASSYSQDILYGYTF.

The chain couples TRBV6-5 to TRBJ1-6; D gene unclear. The ends were cut back, 5 bases at V and 5 bases at J, with 13 bases in the middle. CDR1 is MNHEY, CDR2 SVGAGI, per germline. CDR3 length equals 15 residues. CDR3 sequence: CASSRAWQDNSPLHF. The CDR3 region has the DNA TGTGCCAGCAGTCGAGCTTGGCAGGATAATTCACCCCTCCACTTT.

The chain employs TRBV10-1 and TRBJ2-1, with 15 bases identical to TRBD2. The CDR3 is made up of 16 amino acids. V dropped 6 bases and J dropped 9; count of bases not matched to a gene: 9. From germline, CDR1 is WNHNN and CDR2 SYGVQD (reference sequence). The DNA of the CDR3 is TGCGCCAGCAGACAAGGACTAGCGGGGGGGCGTGGTGAGCAGTTCTTC. Protein: CASRQGLAGGRGEQFF.

CDR3 residues: CASSQPPGQGIEKLFF. The DNA of the CDR3 is TGCGCCAGCAGCCAGCCTCCGGGACAGGGGATTGAAAAACTGTTTTTT. The rearrangement links TRBV4-1 to TRBJ1-4, with TRBD1 identical over 10 bases. Germline CDR1 MGHRA, CDR2 YSYEKL. CDR3 length equals 16 residues. V shed 3 bases, J shed 7 bases, and the junction held 8 bases outside the gene matches.

This sequence joins TRBV6-5 and TRBJ2-2; D is possibly TRBD1 or TRBD2 (6 bases each). The CDR3 is 15 residues long. The V gene's germline CDR1 is MNHEY and CDR2 SVGAGI. V was trimmed by 1 base and J by 7 bases, leaving 13 bases between them. This CDR3 reads CASSYWGAMGGELFF. The CDR3, as DNA: TGTGCCAGCAGTTACTGGGGGGCGATGGGCGGGGAGCTGTTTTTT.

This clonotype was detected a few times. The chain joins TRBV5-1 to TRBJ2-5; possibly TRBD1 for D (5 bases). The germline V and J ends were trimmed by 6 bases and 3 bases, with 18 bases remaining between them. CDR3 length equals 15 residues. The V gene's germline CDR1 is SGHRS and CDR2 YFSETQ. CDR3 sequence: CASTIGPQGEETQYF. CDR3 bases: TGCGCCAGCACCATCGGGCCCCAAGGGGAAGAGACCCAGTACTTC.

The gene calls are TRBV29-1 and TRBJ1-4; D is perhaps TRBD1 (5 bases). Germline CDR1 SQVTM, CDR2 ANQGSEA. The CDR3 is made up of 13 amino acids. V lost 6 bases, J lost 3 bases, and 11 bases lay in between. The CDR3: CSVAGRANEKLFF. DNA of the CDR3: TGCAGCGTCGCGGGGCGGGCTAATGAAAAACTGTTTTTT.

The J gene is TRBJ1-2, the V gene TRBV6-5; TRBD1 is a possible D gene (5 bases). The CDR3 totals 16 residues. The V and J ends lost 6 bases and 8 bases respectively, with 25 bases between them. CDR1 and CDR2 from the germline V gene are MNHEY and SVGAGI. The CDR3 sequence is CASRRALAALGEGYTF. CDR3 in DNA: TGTGCCAGCAGAAGGGCCCTGGCAGCCCTGGGGGAGGGCTACACCTTC.

V usage is TRBV20-1 and J usage is TRBJ1-1; perhaps TRBD1 as D (5 bases). The CDR3 consists of 13 residues. Trimming stripped 3 bases from V and 10 bases from J, with 18 bases between. The germline V gene has CDR1 DFQATT and CDR2 SNEGSKA (reference sequence). This chain's CDR3 is CSASRYEERGAFF. As DNA, the CDR3 is TGCAGTGCTAGTCGGTATGAGGAGAGGGGAGCTTTCTTT.